This entry describes one TCR beta chain. Its antigen remains unidentified. The CDR3 runs 13 residues. Germline V gene sequence: CDR1 SNHLY, CDR2 FYNNEI. V lost 5 bases to trimming and J lost 4 bases; unmatched junction nucleotides: 4. The data originate from a study of cytomegalovirus exposure and HLA in healthy donors. General observations from the study: Some TCR beta chains (around 160 of them) were listed as cytomegalovirus-associated.

The repertoire was sequenced with immunoSEQ multiplex PCR; TCRdb's copy has only in-frame clones and lacks some. Of roughly 75,000 clones listed, approximately 93% are singletons. The genes are TRBV2 and TRBJ1-2, with TRBD1 identical over 7 bases. The receptor was isolated from a woman aged 18-29 years in good health and CMV-seropositive. What was sequenced was PBMCs. In DNA, the CDR3 is TGTGCCAGCAGTTCGGGACAGCTCTATGGCTACACCTTC. This translates into CASSSGQLYGYTF.